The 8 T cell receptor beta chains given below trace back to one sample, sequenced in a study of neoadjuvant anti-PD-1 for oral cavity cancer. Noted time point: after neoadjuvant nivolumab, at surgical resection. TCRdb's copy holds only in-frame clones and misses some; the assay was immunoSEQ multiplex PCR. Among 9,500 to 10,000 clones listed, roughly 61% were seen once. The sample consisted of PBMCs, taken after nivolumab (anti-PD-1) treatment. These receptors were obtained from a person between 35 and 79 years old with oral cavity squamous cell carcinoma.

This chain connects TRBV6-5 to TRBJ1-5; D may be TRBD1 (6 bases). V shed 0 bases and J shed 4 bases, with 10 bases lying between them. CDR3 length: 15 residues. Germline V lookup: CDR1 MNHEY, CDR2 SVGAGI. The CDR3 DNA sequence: TGTGCCAGCAGTTACTCGGACAGCGGAAATCAGCCCCAGCATTTT. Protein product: CASSYSDSGNQPQHF.

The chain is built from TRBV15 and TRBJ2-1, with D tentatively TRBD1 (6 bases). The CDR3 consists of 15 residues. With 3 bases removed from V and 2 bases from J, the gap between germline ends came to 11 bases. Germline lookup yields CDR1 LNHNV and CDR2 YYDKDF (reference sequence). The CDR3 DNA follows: TGTGCCACCAGCAGTCCGGGACACACCTACAATGAGCAGTTCTTC. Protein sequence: CATSSPGHTYNEQFF.

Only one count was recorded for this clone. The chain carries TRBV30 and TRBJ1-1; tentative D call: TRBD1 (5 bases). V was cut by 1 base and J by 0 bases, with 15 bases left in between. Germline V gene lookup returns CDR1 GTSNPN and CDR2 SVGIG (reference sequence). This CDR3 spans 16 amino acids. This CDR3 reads CAWSDGADGMNTEAFF. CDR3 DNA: TGTGCCTGGAGTGATGGGGCGGACGGAATGAACACTGAAGCTTTCTTT.

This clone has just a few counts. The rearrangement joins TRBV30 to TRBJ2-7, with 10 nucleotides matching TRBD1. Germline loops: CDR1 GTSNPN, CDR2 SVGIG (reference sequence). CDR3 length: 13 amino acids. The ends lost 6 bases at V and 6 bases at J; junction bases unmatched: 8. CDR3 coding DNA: TGTGCCTGCATACGGGACAGGGGAGGCGAGCAGTACTTC. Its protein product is CACIRDRGGEQYF. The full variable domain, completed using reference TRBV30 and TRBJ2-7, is SQTIHQWPATLVQPVGSPLSLECTVEGTSNPNLYWYRQAAGRGLQLLFYSVGIGQISSEVPQNLSASRPQDRQFILSSKKLLLSDSGFYLCACIRDRGGEQYFGPGTRLTVT.

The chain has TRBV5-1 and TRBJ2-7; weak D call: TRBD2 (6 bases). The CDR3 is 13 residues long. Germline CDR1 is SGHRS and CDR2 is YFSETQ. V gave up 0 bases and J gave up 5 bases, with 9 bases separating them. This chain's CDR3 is CASSLGLEDEQYF. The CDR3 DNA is TGCGCCAGCAGCTTGGGACTAGAGGACGAGCAGTACTTC.

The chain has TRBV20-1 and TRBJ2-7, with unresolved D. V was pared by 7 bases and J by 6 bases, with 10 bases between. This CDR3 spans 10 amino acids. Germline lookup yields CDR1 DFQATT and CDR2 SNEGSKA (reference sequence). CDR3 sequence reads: CSGRSGEQYF. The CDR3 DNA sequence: TGCAGTGGGCGAAGTGGCGAGCAGTACTTC.

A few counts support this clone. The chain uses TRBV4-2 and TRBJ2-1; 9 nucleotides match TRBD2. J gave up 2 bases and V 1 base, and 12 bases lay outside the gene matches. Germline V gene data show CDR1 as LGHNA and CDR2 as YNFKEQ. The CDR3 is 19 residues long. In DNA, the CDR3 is TGTGCCAGCAGCCAAGGGTTAGCGGGGGCCTCTATCCCCTACAATGAGCAGTTCTTC. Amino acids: CASSQGLAGASIPYNEQFF.

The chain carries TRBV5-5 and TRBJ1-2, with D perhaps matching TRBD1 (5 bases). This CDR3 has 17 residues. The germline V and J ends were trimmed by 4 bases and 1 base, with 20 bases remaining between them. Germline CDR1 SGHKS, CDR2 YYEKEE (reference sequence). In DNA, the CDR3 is TGTGCCAGCAGCCTCTCCGGGACTCGGGGGGGTAACTATGGCTACACCTTC. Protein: CASSLSGTRGGNYGYTF.